The present TCR beta chain was sequenced within a study of T-cell reconstitution after alpha-beta-depleted transplantation in children. This clonotype has at least ten counts. Library preparation (for TCRbeta) was performed with unique molecular identifiers. TCRdb recomputed calls from the PCR reads with MiXCR, one row per CDR3 protein. The profile shows approximately 400,000 distinct CDR3 sequences, 11% of them singletons. The sequenced sample was PBMCs from the stem cell graft donor, obtained from the stem cell graft. The TCR comes from a human donor who donated a stem cell graft to a child with acute myeloid leukemia.

The CDR3 reads CASSLGQGSGANVLTF. The CDR3 DNA follows: TGCGCCAGCAGCTTGGGGCAGGGTTCTGGGGCCAACGTCCTGACTTTC. The V and J genes are TRBV5-1 and TRBJ2-6, with D tentatively TRBD1 (5 bases). Germline CDR1 is SGHRS and CDR2 is YFSETQ. This CDR3 region has 16 residues. V was cut by 0 bases and J by 1 base, with 8 bases left in between.